This T cell receptor beta chain was identified during a study of blood T cell repertoires in COVID-19. Overall study context: Sample material is recorded as cDNA or gDNA derived from T cells, B-cell-depleted T cells, or PBMCs.

The V gene end was trimmed by 5 bases and the J gene end by 5 bases; junction bases not matched to a gene: 7. Germline V gene lookup returns CDR1 SGHTA and CDR2 FQGNSA. The CDR3 contains 15 residues. Generated by immunoSEQ multiplex PCR, the TCRdb table keeps only in-frame clones and is missing some. The repertoire has 250,000 or so clones, nearly 90% of them found once; the top ten carry more than 10%. The TCR originated in a young man who had recovered from COVID-19. This chain links TRBV7-2 with TRBJ1-4; 8 bases agree with TRBD1. What was sequenced was PBMCs or T cells enriched from blood (not recorded which). The CDR3 sequence: CASSTVQGVNEKLFF. DNA of the CDR3: TGTGCCAGCAGCACCGTACAGGGGGTGAATGAAAAACTGTTTTTT.